The 30 T cell receptor beta chains below all came from one sample that was sequenced in a study of cytomegalovirus exposure and HLA in healthy donors. Libraries were prepared by immunoSEQ multiplex PCR; TCRdb keeps only in-frame clonotypes and omits some of them. The profile covers tens of thousands of clones, with around 90% appearing a single time and roughly 6.7% taken by the ten largest. The sequenced sample was PBMCs. The receptors were sampled from a young woman in good health and CMV-seronegative.

This sequence joins TRBV11-2 and TRBJ2-7; 8 nucleotides line up with TRBD1. After removal of 5 bases from V and 5 bases from J, the junction contained 5 bases not matched to a gene. The germline gives CDR1 SGHAT, CDR2 FQNNGV. This CDR3 has 13 residues. The CDR3 is CASSRDRGHEQYF. The CDR3 nucleotides are TGTGCCAGCAGCCGAGACAGGGGCCACGAGCAGTACTTC.

The chain joins TRBV15 to TRBJ1-5; 8 bases map to TRBD1. CDR1 is LNHNV and CDR2 is YYDKDF in the germline V gene (reference sequence). J lost 1 base, V lost 0 bases, and 2 bases had no gene match. The CDR3 extends over 16 amino acids. In nucleotides, the CDR3 is TGTGCCACCAGCAGAGATTGGACAGGGAGCAATCAGCCCCAGCATTTT. This translates into CATSRDWTGSNQPQHF.

CDR3 region: CASSYSGQGAPGYTF. CDR3 in DNA: TGTGCCAGCAGTTACTCGGGACAGGGGGCGCCTGGCTACACCTTC. The rearrangement joins TRBV6-6 to TRBJ1-2, with TRBD1 matching over 12 bases. Per germline, CDR1 MNHNY and CDR2 SVGAGI (reference sequence). Trimming took 0 bases from V and 7 from J; bases not matched to a gene: 3. This CDR3 spans 15 amino acids.

The chain carries TRBV7-9 and TRBJ1-5, with 7 bases lining up with TRBD1. This CDR3 has 15 residues. The V segment lost 5 bases and the J segment 6 bases; nucleotides outside the gene matches: 10. Germline V gene data show CDR1 as SEHNR and CDR2 as FQNEAQ (reference sequence). The DNA of the CDR3 is TGTGCCAGCAGCGCCGGGACAGACTTGAGTCAGCCCCAGCATTTT. This gives the protein CASSAGTDLSQPQHF.

In this sample, this clone turned up a few times. This sequence joins TRBV19 and TRBJ2-5; 8 nucleotides match TRBD2. The CDR3 runs to 13 residues. Germline V gene sequence: CDR1 LNHDA, CDR2 SQIVND (reference sequence). Unmatched junction bases numbered 8, after V lost 9 bases and J lost 5 bases. The CDR3 DNA reads TGTGCCAGCGGGAGGGGGATGTGGGAGACCCAGTACTTC. This sequence encodes CASGRGMWETQYF.

The V gene is TRBV6-5, the J gene TRBJ2-3, with TRBD2 identical over 11 bases. Germline V gene sequence: CDR1 MNHEY, CDR2 SVGAGI. The CDR3 is made up of 14 amino acids. Germline trimming cut 8 bases from V and 4 bases from J; bases unmatched to any gene: 5. The CDR3 is CASLPGLAADTQYF. The CDR3 nucleotides read TGTGCCAGCCTTCCGGGACTAGCGGCAGATACGCAGTATTTT.

The chain uses TRBV11-2 and TRBJ2-1, with TRBD2 as a possible D gene (5 bases). Germline V lookup: CDR1 SGHAT, CDR2 FQNNGV. This CDR3 region has 18 residues. The ends were cut back, 4 bases at V and 2 bases at J, with 21 bases in the middle. CDR3 residues: CASSSHPLALEPYNEQFF. CDR3 bases: TGTGCCAGCAGCTCCCACCCGTTGGCACTAGAGCCCTACAATGAGCAGTTCTTC.

Worth noting for this clone: One junction end disagrees with the germline gene, perhaps due to a read error. The chain has TRBV11-2 and TRBJ2-7; 9 bases agree with TRBD2. The germline V gene encodes CDR1 SGHAT and CDR2 FQNNGV. The CDR3 has 11 residues. CDR3 sequence reads: CASSLVGGRDF. CDR3 DNA sequence: TGTGCCAGCAGCTTAGTAGGCGGGAGGGACTTC.

This rearrangement joins TRBV5-1 to TRBJ2-7; 8 bases map to TRBD2. Germline V gene sequence: CDR1 SGHRS, CDR2 YFSETQ. The CDR3 runs to 16 residues. With 0 bases clipped from V and 3 bases from J, the junction kept 8 bases outside the gene matches. CDR3 bases: TGCGCCAGCAGCTTGGGGGGGACTAGTGAATACTACGAGCAGTACTTC. It specifies CASSLGGTSEYYEQYF.

The rearrangement uses TRBV30 and TRBJ2-7; 8 bases align to TRBD2. The CDR3 runs 19 residues. The trim removed 2 bases at V and 2 bases at J, leaving 20 bases unmatched. CDR1 is GTSNPN and CDR2 is SVGIG in the germline V gene (reference sequence). CDR3 sequence (DNA): TGTGCCTGGAGTTTCCGGGTCCTTCTAGCGGGCACCCTCACCTACGAGCAGTACTTC. Protein: CAWSFRVLLAGTLTYEQYF.

This chain's CDR3 is CASSSTPGSGNTIYF. CDR3 nucleotide sequence: TGTGCCAGCAGCTCCACCCCGGGGTCTGGAAACACCATATATTTT. J is TRBJ1-3 and V is TRBV7-6; D gene ambiguous. Germline V lookup: CDR1 SGHVS, CDR2 FNYEAQ. V was cut by 4 bases and J by 1 base, with 11 bases left in between. The CDR3 spans 15 residues. Filled out from reference TRBV7-6 and TRBJ1-3, the complete variable domain reads GAGVSQSPRYKVTKRGQDVALRCDPISGHVSLYWYRQALGQGPEFLTYFNYEAQQDKSGLPNDRFSAERPEGSISTLTIQRTEQRDSAMYRCASSSTPGSGNTIYFGEGSWLTVV.

V gene TRBV5-1 combines with J gene TRBJ1-1; D remains unclear. The CDR3 is 13 residues long. Germline loops: CDR1 SGHRS, CDR2 YFSETQ. Trimming shortened V by 2 bases and J by 0 bases, and 5 bases separated the two germline ends. The CDR3 nucleotides are TGCGCCAGCAGCTTTACAGTGAACACTGAAGCTTTCTTT. Translating gives CASSFTVNTEAFF.

V and J are TRBV29-1 and TRBJ1-1, with D possibly TRBD1 on 5 matching bases. Per the germline V gene, CDR1 is SQVTM and CDR2 is ANQGSEA. Trimming cost V 7 bases and J 2 bases, with 14 bases left between them. CDR3 length equals 13 residues. CDR3 in amino acids: CSAGGTANTEAFF. The CDR3 DNA reads TGCAGCGCCGGCGGGACGGCTAACACTGAAGCTTTCTTT.

The J gene is TRBJ1-1, the V gene TRBV27, with 7 bases aligning to TRBD1. V gave up 0 bases and J gave up 6 bases; unmatched junction bases: 10. This CDR3 has 16 amino acids. Germline V gene lookup returns CDR1 MNHEY and CDR2 SMNVEV (reference sequence). In DNA form, the CDR3 reads TGTGCCAGCAGTTTATCGGGAGCCAGGGGGAAGCCTGAAGCTTTCTTT. It codes for CASSLSGARGKPEAFF.

The chain is built from TRBV5-1 and TRBJ2-5; D may be TRBD1 (6 bases). CDR3 length: 17 amino acids. Germline CDR1 SGHRS, CDR2 YFSETQ. Trimming took off 4 bases at V and 5 bases at J, with 24 bases between the two ends. The CDR3 DNA reads TGCGCCAGCAGCCCCAGGGGCAGCCAATCGACGGAGGAGACCCAGTACTTC. Translation gives CASSPRGSQSTEETQYF. Full variable domain (missing parts from reference TRBV5-1 and TRBJ2-5): KAGVTQTPRYLIKTRGQQVTLSCSPISGHRSVSWYQQTPGQGLQFLFEYFSETQRNKGNFPGRFSGRQFSNSRSEMNVSTLELGDSALYLCASSPRGSQSTEETQYFGPGTRLLVL.

This clone is classed as medium-sized (0.01 to 0.1%). This chain links TRBV6-5 with TRBJ2-7; the match to TRBD1 covers 7 bases. CDR3 length: 15 residues. Germline CDR1 is MNHEY and CDR2 is SVGAGI. Trimming took 3 bases from V and 3 from J; bases not matched to a gene: 8. CDR3 sequence: CASSYGEGAVYEQYF. The DNA for the CDR3 is TGTGCCAGCAGTTATGGTGAGGGGGCTGTCTACGAGCAGTACTTC.

The chain has TRBV5-5 and TRBJ1-5; D not certain. The germline V gene encodes CDR1 SGHKS and CDR2 YYEKEE (reference sequence). The CDR3 is 15 amino acids. Trimming removed 0 bases from V and 0 bases from J, with 7 bases in between. CDR3 DNA sequence: TGTGCCAGCAGCTTGGCAGATTATAGCAATCAGCCCCAGCATTTT. This translates into CASSLADYSNQPQHF. The full variable domain, in which reference TRBV5-5 and TRBJ1-5 provide the parts outside the CDR3, is DAGVTQSPTHLIKTRGQQVTLRCSPISGHKSVSWYQQVLGQGPQFIFQYYEKEERGRGNFPDRFSARQFPNYSSELNVNALLLGDSALYLCASSLADYSNQPQHFGDGTRLSIL.

This clone is a singleton in its sample. The rearrangement links TRBV11-2 to TRBJ1-1; D uncertain. Trimming took off 2 bases at V and 4 bases at J, with 5 bases between the two ends. CDR1 SGHAT and CDR2 FQNNGV come from the germline V gene. CDR3 length: 12 residues. The CDR3: CASSLSSTEAFF. The CDR3 nucleotides are TGTGCCAGCAGCTTATCTTCCACTGAAGCTTTCTTT.

V usage is TRBV10-3 and J usage is TRBJ2-3; tentatively, D is TRBD2 (5 bases). Germline V CDR1 and CDR2: ENHRY, SYGVKD. Trimming took 8 bases from V and 1 from J, leaving 10 bases between them. CDR3 length: 13 amino acids. The CDR3 sequence is CAIGGGGTDTQYF. In DNA form, the CDR3 reads TGTGCCATCGGAGGAGGAGGCACAGATACGCAGTATTTT.

The chain recombines TRBV6-6 with TRBJ1-4; D perhaps matches TRBD1 (5 bases). The CDR3 spans 13 residues. Germline CDR1 and CDR2: MNHNY and SVGAGI (reference sequence). Trimming pared 6 bases from V and 7 bases from J, leaving 12 bases between. CDR3: CASRGRVGEKLFF. The CDR3 DNA is TGTGCCAGCAGGGGCAGGGTGGGTGAAAAACTGTTTTTT.

The chain combines TRBV9 with TRBJ2-7; D is possibly TRBD1 (6 bases). The CDR3 has 14 amino acids. Trimming removed 2 bases from V and 2 bases from J, with 11 bases in between. CDR1 is SGDLS, CDR2 YYNGEE, per germline. CDR3 in DNA: TGTGCCAGCAGCGTTACGGACAGCACCTACGAGCAGTACTTC. This sequence encodes CASSVTDSTYEQYF.

The gene calls are TRBV29-1 and TRBJ2-3, with a possible D match to TRBD1 (6 bases). This CDR3 has 12 amino acids. The V and J ends lost 4 bases and 3 bases respectively, with 8 bases between them. Per germline, CDR1 SQVTM and CDR2 ANQGSEA. The CDR3 reads CSVVGGTDTQYF. The DNA of the CDR3 is TGCAGCGTTGTAGGGGGAACAGATACGCAGTATTTT.

CDR3 region: CASSFGLALGGTQYF. The CDR3 nucleotides are TGCGCCAGCAGTTTTGGACTAGCTCTGGGGGGTACGCAGTATTTT. The V gene is TRBV10-1, the J gene TRBJ2-3; 8 nucleotides match TRBD2. Looked up from germline, CDR1 is WNHNN and CDR2 is SYGVQD (reference sequence). Trimming cost V 5 bases and J 8 bases; bases outside gene matches: 12. CDR3 length: 15 amino acids.

The chain has TRBV27 and TRBJ1-3; 9 positions agree with TRBD1. V shed 3 bases, J shed 0 bases, and the junction held 9 bases outside the gene matches. This CDR3 is built from 18 residues. Germline V gene sequence: CDR1 MNHEY, CDR2 SMNVEV (reference sequence). The CDR3 DNA reads TGTGCCAGCAGTTTTTCCCCGGGACAGGGCCACTCTGGAAACACCATATATTTT. Protein product: CASSFSPGQGHSGNTIYF.

This clone was observed a handful of times. This chain joins TRBV28 and TRBJ2-7; 7 nucleotides match TRBD2. V was clipped by 6 bases and J by 2 bases; unmatched bases: 4. The CDR3 spans 13 residues. Germline lookup yields CDR1 MDHEN and CDR2 SYDVKM. CDR3 DNA sequence: TGTGCCAGCAGGGTAGCGGGTGCCTACGAGCAGTACTTC. Protein: CASRVAGAYEQYF.

This clone was found once. V is TRBV5-4 and J is TRBJ2-5, with D tentatively TRBD1 (7 bases). The CDR3 spans 15 residues. Germline V CDR1 and CDR2: SGHNT, YYREEE (reference sequence). Trimming left V 3 bases short and J 4 bases short, with 16 bases between. CDR3 loop: CASSSPSGGPETQYF. The DNA of the CDR3 is TGTGCCAGCAGCTCTCCCTCAGGGGGGCCAGAGACCCAGTACTTC.

The V and J genes are TRBV28 and TRBJ1-5; maybe TRBD1 (6 bases). CDR1 MDHEN and CDR2 SYDVKM come from the germline V gene. There are 15 residues in the CDR3. Trimming pared 6 bases from V and 0 bases from J, leaving 12 bases between. CDR3 nucleotides: TGTGCCAGCAGCTACCTCAGGGGTAGCAATCAGCCCCAGCATTTT. Translating it yields CASSYLRGSNQPQHF.

Only one count was recorded for this clone. V is TRBV6-5 and J is TRBJ2-2, with 9 bases aligning to TRBD1. This CDR3 comprises 14 residues. V lost 6 bases, J lost 7 bases, and 6 bases stayed unmatched. CDR1 is MNHEY, CDR2 SVGAGI, per germline. DNA of the CDR3: TGTGCCAGCAGAAGGACAGGGGCCGGCGGGGAGCTGTTTTTT. Translated, it gives CASRRTGAGGELFF.

The CDR3 nucleotides are TGTGCCAGCAGTGAAGCGGTGGGCCCCAATGAGCAGTTCTTC. This sequence encodes CASSEAVGPNEQFF. V gene TRBV2 combines with J gene TRBJ2-1; no firm D call. CDR1 SNHLY and CDR2 FYNNEI come from the germline V gene. The CDR3 runs to 14 residues. Trimming pared 0 bases from V and 6 bases from J, leaving 9 bases between.

The genes are TRBV9 and TRBJ2-2; 8 bases are a match to TRBD1. The V gene's germline CDR1 is SGDLS and CDR2 YYNGEE. CDR3 size: 17 residues. J gave up 4 bases and V 3 bases, and 11 bases lay outside the gene matches. CDR3 region: CASSAIRGQGGTGELFF. In nucleotides, the CDR3 is TGTGCCAGCAGCGCCATCCGAGGACAGGGCGGCACCGGGGAGCTGTTTTTT.